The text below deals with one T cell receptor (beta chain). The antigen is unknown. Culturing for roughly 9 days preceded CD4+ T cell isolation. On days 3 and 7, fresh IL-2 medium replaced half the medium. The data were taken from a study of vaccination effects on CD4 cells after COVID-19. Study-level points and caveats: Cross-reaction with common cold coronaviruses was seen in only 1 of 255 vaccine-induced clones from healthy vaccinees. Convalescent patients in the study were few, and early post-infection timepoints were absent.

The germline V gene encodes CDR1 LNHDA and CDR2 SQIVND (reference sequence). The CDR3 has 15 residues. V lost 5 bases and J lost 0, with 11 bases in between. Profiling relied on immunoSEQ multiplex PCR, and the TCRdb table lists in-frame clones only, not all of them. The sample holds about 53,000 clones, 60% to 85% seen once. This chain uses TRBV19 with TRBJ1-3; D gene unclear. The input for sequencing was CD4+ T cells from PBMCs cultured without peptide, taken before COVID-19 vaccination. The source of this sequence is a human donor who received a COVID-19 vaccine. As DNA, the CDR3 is TGTGCCAGTAGTCCTAGGGCGTTCTCTGGAAACACCATATATTTT. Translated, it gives CASSPRAFSGNTIYF. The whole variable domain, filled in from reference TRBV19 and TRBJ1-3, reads DGGITQSPKYLFRKEGQNVTLSCEQNLNHDAMYWYRQDPGQGLRLIYYSQIVNDFQKGDIAEGYSVSREKKESFPLTVTSAQKNPTAFYLCASSPRAFSGNTIYFGEGSWLTVV.